This entry lists 13 T cell receptor beta chains sequenced from one sample in a study of blood T cells in healthy people across ages. Together with a sample-barcoded 5' primer, a J-beta primer mix was included in a second PCR lasting roughly 6 to 12 cycles. TCRdb itself ran the 5' RACE reads through MiXCR, one entry per CDR3 protein. The sample comprises approximately 1.5 million distinct CDR3 sequences, 30% to 40% of which are singletons, and around 11% rests with the top ten. Sequencing was done on a sample of blood. The receptors derive from a woman in her 30s in good health.

This clonotype was observed a handful of times. The genes are TRBV4-2 and TRBJ2-3, with 13 positions matching TRBD2. CDR1 LGHNA and CDR2 YNFKEQ come from the germline V gene. V was clipped by 0 bases and J by 10 bases; unmatched bases: 7. The length of the CDR3 is 16 residues. CDR3 sequence reads: CASSQDLGLAGVAQYF. CDR3 in DNA: TGTGCCAGCAGCCAAGATCTCGGACTAGCGGGAGTGGCGCAGTATTTT.

The sample holds a few counts of this clonotype. This chain links TRBV29-1 with TRBJ2-1; tentatively, D is TRBD1 or TRBD2 (5 bases each). Trimming removed 8 bases from V and 3 bases from J, with 17 bases in between. The CDR3 length is 14 residues. Germline assignment: CDR1 SQVTM and CDR2 ANQGSEA. CDR3 in DNA: TGCAGCACAAAACGGTGGGACCTCTACAATGAGCAGTTCTTC. Protein product: CSTKRWDLYNEQFF.

This clonotype has only a few counts. The chain uses TRBV30 and TRBJ2-6; unclear D gene. The V gene lost 5 bases and the J gene lost 1 base, with 0 bases spanning the gap. In germline, CDR1 is GTSNPN, CDR2 SVGIG (reference sequence). CDR3 length: 11 amino acids. DNA for the CDR3: TGTGCCTGGTCTGGGGCCAACGTCCTGACTTTC. This gives the protein CAWSGANVLTF.

The chain links TRBV2 to TRBJ1-2; no reliable D call. V was shortened by 6 bases and J by 6 bases, with 11 bases between the two germline ends. In germline, CDR1 is SNHLY, CDR2 FYNNEI. The CDR3 extends over 12 amino acids. CDR3 in amino acids: CASSPGYHGYTF. Written as DNA, the CDR3 is TGTGCCAGCAGCCCCGGTTATCATGGCTACACCTTC.

The chain couples TRBV4-1 to TRBJ2-3; perhaps TRBD1 as D (6 bases). CDR3 length: 15 residues. V was pared by 11 bases and J by 3 bases, with 21 bases between. The germline V gene encodes CDR1 MGHRA and CDR2 YSYEKL. The CDR3 protein is CAGRRVGGSTDTQYF. For the CDR3, the DNA is TGCGCCGGCCGACGGGTAGGGGGAAGTACAGATACGCAGTATTTT.

There are a few counts of this clonotype. The V gene is TRBV11-2, the J gene TRBJ1-4, with TRBD1 matching 9 bases. The CDR3 covers 16 residues. The germline CDR1 and CDR2 sequences are SGHAT and FQNNGV. V was pared by 4 bases and J by 3 bases, with 6 bases of the junction left unmatched. The CDR3 coding sequence is TGTGCCAGCAGCTCGGGACAGGGTCCATCTAATGAAAAACTGTTTTTT. Residues: CASSSGQGPSNEKLFF.

The chain employs TRBV7-8 and TRBJ2-1; 10 nucleotides line up with TRBD2. CDR3 length: 15 residues. Losses at the gene ends were 4 bases for V and 7 bases for J; bases not matched to a gene: 7. Germline CDR1 and CDR2: SGHVS and FQNEAQ. The CDR3 DNA reads TGTGCCAGCAGCTCGGGGGTGACTAGCGGGAATGAGCAGTTCTTC. It yields the protein CASSSGVTSGNEQFF.

This clonotype was observed many times. This chain joins TRBV7-9 and TRBJ1-2; a possible D gene is TRBD1 (6 bases). V was pared by 4 bases and J by 2 bases, with 17 bases between. The V gene's germline CDR1 is SEHNR and CDR2 FQNEAQ (reference sequence). The CDR3 totals 16 residues. The CDR3 sequence is CASSSNRGGANYGYTF. The CDR3 DNA sequence: TGTGCCAGCAGCTCCAACCGGGGGGGCGCGAACTATGGCTACACCTTC.

This clonotype was counted only a few times. V and J are TRBV7-2 and TRBJ2-7, with TRBD1 identical over 8 bases. In germline, CDR1 is SGHTA, CDR2 FQGNSA. The CDR3 loop spans 16 amino acids. V trimming: 3 bases; J trimming: 3 bases; junction bases outside the gene matches: 10. CDR3 protein: CASSLRGAGGFYEQYF. The DNA for the CDR3 is TGTGCCAGCAGCTTGAGGGGGGCAGGGGGCTTCTACGAGCAGTACTTC.

This clonotype came up a few times. V is TRBV10-3 and J is TRBJ2-1; 9 bases are shared with TRBD1. After removal of 11 bases from V and 3 bases from J, the junction contained 11 bases not matched to a gene. This CDR3 is built from 15 residues. Germline assignment: CDR1 ENHRY and CDR2 SYGVKD. CDR3 nucleotides: TGTGCCGCTCAGACAGGGGGTTTCAACTACAATGAGCAGTTCTTC. Amino acid sequence: CAAQTGGFNYNEQFF.

This chain connects TRBV12-3 or TRBV12-4 to TRBJ2-7; 8 bases line up with TRBD2. The V gene end was trimmed by 6 bases and the J gene end by 0 bases; junction bases not matched to a gene: 4. CDR3 length equals 14 residues. The CDR3 sequence is CASRIGGASYEQYF. CDR3 DNA sequence: TGTGCCAGCAGAATCGGGGGGGCCTCCTACGAGCAGTACTTC.

This clonotype was found many times. The chain couples TRBV2 to TRBJ2-1, with D hard to call. The CDR3 has 11 residues. Trimming pared 4 bases from V and 15 bases from J, leaving 13 bases between. Germline loops: CDR1 SNHLY, CDR2 FYNNEI. The CDR3 reads CASSVGGKRFF. DNA of the CDR3: TGTGCCAGCAGTGTGGGCGGCAAACGGTTCTTC.

The chain has TRBV12-3 or TRBV12-4 and TRBJ2-3, with TRBD2 matching 9 bases. The CDR3 extends over 16 amino acids. V lost 5 bases to trimming and J lost 1 base; unmatched junction nucleotides: 7. The CDR3 here is CASSRGTSICTDTQYF. Written as DNA, the CDR3 is TGTGCCAGCAGTCGGGGGACTAGCATATGCACAGATACGCAGTATTTT.